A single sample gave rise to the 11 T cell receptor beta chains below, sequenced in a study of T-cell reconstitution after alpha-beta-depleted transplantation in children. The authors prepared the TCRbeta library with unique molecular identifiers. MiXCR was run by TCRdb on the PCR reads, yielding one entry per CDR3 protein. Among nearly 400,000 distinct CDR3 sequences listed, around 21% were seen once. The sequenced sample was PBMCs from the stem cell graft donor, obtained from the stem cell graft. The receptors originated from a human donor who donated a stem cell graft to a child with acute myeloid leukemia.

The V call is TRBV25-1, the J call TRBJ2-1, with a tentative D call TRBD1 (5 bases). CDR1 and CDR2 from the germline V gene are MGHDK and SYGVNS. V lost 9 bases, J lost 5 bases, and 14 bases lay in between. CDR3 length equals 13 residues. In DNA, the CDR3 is TGTGCCAGTGCAGGGTCGAGGCACAATGAGCAGTTCTTC. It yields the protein CASAGSRHNEQFF. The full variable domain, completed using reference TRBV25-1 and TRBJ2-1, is EADIYQTPRYLVIGTGKKITLECSQTMGHDKMYWYQQDPGMELHLIHYSYGVNSTEKGDLSSESTVSRIRTEHFPLTLESARPSHTSQYLCASAGSRHNEQFFGPGTRLTVL.

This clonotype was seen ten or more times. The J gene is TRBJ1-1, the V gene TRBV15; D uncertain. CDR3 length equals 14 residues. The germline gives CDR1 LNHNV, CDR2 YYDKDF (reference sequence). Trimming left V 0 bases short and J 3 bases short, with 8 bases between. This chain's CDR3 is CATSREAGYTEAFF. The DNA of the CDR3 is TGTGCCACCAGCAGAGAAGCTGGGTACACTGAAGCTTTCTTT.

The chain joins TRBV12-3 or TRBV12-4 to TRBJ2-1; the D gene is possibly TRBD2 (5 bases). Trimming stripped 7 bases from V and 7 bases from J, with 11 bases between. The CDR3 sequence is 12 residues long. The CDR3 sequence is CASTRTSNEQFF. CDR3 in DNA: TGTGCCAGCACCCGGACTTCAAATGAGCAGTTCTTC.

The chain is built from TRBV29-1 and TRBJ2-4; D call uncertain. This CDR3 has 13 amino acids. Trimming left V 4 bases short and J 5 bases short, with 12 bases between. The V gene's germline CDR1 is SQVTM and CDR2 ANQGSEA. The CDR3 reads CSVGVGPQNIQYF. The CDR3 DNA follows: TGCAGCGTTGGGGTAGGACCACAAAACATTCAGTACTTC. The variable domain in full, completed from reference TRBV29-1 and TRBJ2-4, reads SAVISQKPSRDICQRGTSLTIQCQVDSQVTMMFWYRQQPGQSLTLIATANQGSEATYESGFVIDKFPISRPNLTFSTLTVSNMSPEDSSIYLCSVGVGPQNIQYFGAGTRLSVL.

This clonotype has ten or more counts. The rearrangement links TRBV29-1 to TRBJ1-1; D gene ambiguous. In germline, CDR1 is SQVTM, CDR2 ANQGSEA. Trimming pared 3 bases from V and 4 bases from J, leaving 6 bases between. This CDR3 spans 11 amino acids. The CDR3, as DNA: TGCAGCGTTGATCCCGTCACTGAAGCTTTCTTT. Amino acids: CSVDPVTEAFF.

The CDR3: CASSLSSRSGADTQYF. Written as DNA, the CDR3 is TGTGCCAGCAGCTTAAGTAGTCGATCCGGGGCAGATACGCAGTATTTT. This rearrangement joins TRBV7-3 to TRBJ2-3, with D tentatively TRBD2 (5 bases). This CDR3 has 16 residues. The germline V gene encodes CDR1 SGHTA and CDR2 FQGTGA. The germline V and J ends were trimmed by 1 base and 4 bases, with 15 bases remaining between them.

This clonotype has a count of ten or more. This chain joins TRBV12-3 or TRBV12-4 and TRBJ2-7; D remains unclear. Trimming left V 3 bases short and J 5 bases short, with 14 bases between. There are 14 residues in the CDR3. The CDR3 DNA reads TGTGCCAGCAGTTTTAGGTTGAGGTCGGACGAGCAGTACTTC. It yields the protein CASSFRLRSDEQYF.

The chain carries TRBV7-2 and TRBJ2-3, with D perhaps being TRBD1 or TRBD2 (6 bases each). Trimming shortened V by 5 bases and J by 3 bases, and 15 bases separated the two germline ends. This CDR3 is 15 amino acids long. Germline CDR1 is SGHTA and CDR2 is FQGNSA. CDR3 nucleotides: TGTGCCAGCAGCCCCGTGGGGGGCCTAACAGATACGCAGTATTTT. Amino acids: CASSPVGGLTDTQYF.

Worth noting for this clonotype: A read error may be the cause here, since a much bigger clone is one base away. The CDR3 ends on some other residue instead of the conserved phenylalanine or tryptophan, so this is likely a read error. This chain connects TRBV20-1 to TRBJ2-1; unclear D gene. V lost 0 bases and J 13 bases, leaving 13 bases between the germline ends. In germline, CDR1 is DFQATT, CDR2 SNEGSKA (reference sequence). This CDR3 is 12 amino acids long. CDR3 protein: CSARDPLSRQFC. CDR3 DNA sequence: TGCAGTGCTAGAGATCCCCTCAGTAGACAGTTCTGC.

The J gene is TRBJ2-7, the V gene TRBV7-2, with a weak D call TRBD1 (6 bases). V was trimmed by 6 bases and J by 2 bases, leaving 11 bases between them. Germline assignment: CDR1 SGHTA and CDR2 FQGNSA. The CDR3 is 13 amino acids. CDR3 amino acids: CASSYGQPYEQYF. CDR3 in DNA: TGTGCCAGCAGTTATGGACAGCCCTACGAGCAGTACTTC.

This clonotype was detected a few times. The CDR3 sequence is CATFARDDGGETQYF. CDR3 bases: TGTGCCACCTTTGCCCGGGACGATGGTGGAGAGACCCAGTACTTC. The chain joins TRBV10-3 to TRBJ2-5, with D perhaps being TRBD1 or TRBD2 (5 bases each). Germline V CDR1 and CDR2: ENHRY, SYGVKD. The CDR3 covers 15 residues. V shed 10 bases and J shed 4 bases, with 22 bases lying between them.